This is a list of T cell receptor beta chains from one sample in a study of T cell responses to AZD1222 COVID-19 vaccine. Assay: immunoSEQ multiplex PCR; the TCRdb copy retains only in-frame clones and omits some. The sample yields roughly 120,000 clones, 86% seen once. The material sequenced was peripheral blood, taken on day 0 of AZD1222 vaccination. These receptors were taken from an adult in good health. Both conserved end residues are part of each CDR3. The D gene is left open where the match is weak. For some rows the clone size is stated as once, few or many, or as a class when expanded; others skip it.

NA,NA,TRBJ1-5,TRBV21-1,CASSKSGGDQPQHF,TGTGCCAGCAGCAAGTCAGGGGGCGACCAGCCCCAGCATTTT
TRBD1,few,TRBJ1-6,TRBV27,CASKTDRGNSPLHF,TGTGCCAGCAAAACTGACAGGGGTAATTCACCCCTCCACTTT
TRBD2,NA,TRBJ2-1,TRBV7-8,CASSFVAGGRNEQFF,TGTGCCAGCAGCTTTGTAGCGGGAGGGCGGAATGAGCAGTTCTTC
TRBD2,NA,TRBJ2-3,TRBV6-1,CASSEGGTSGSWTDTQYF,TGTGCCAGCAGTGAAGGGGGAACTAGCGGGAGTTGGACAGATACGCAGTATTTT
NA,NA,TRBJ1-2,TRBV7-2,CASSLRQVGGYTF,TGTGCCAGCAGCTTAAGGCAGGTTGGCGGCTACACCTTC
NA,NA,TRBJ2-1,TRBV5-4,CASSIGPGDYNEQFF,TGTGCCAGCAGCATCGGACCGGGTGATTACAATGAGCAGTTCTTC
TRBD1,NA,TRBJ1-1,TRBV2,CASSEVPTGVAFF,TGTGCCAGCAGTGAAGTCCCTACAGGGGTTGCTTTCTTT
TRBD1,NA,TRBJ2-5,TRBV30,CAWTGGIQETQYF,TGTGCCTGGACAGGGGGCATCCAAGAGACCCAGTACTTC
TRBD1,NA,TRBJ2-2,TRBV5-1,CASSIGQGSTGELFF,TGCGCCAGCAGCATTGGACAGGGGAGCACCGGGGAGCTGTTTTTT
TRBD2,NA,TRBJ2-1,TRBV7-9,CATGLAAYNEQFF,TGTGCCACGGGACTAGCGGCATACAATGAGCAGTTCTTC
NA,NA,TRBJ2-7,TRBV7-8,CASSFRDEQYF,TGTGCCAGCAGCTTCAGGGACGAGCAGTACTTC
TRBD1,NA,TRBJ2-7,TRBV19,CASSRTGSAYEQYF,TGTGCCAGTAGCAGGACAGGGTCGGCCTACGAGCAGTACTTC
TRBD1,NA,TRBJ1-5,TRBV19,CASSIEDRGFNQPQHF,TGTGCCAGTAGTATAGAGGACAGGGGGTTCAATCAGCCCCAGCATTTT
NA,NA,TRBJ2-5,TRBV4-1,CASSRAGPETQYF,TGCGCCAGCAGCCGCGCGGGCCCAGAGACCCAGTACTTC
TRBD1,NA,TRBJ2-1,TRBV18,CASSPSPPGLGQINEQFF,TGTGCCAGCTCACCATCGCCCCCCGGATTGGGACAGATCAATGAGCAGTTCTTC
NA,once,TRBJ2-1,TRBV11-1,CASSHEANEQFF,TGTGCCAGCAGCCACGAGGCCAATGAGCAGTTCTTC
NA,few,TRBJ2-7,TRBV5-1,CASSFPGVEQYF,TGCGCCAGCAGCTTCCCAGGGGTGGAGCAGTACTTC
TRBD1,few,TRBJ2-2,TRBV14,CASSPRLMTGFTGELFF,TGTGCCAGCAGCCCAAGACTCATGACAGGGTTCACCGGGGAGCTGTTTTTT
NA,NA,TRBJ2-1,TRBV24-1,CATSDRAGQPKRESGWSNEQFF,TGTGCCACCAGTGACCGAGCCGGACAGCCAAAGAGAGAGAGCGGATGGTCCAATGAGCAGTTCTTC
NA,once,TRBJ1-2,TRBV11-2,CASSPSYGYTF,TGTGCCAGCAGCCCGTCCTATGGCTACACCTTC
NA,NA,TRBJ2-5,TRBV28,CASSLLRQAQYF,TGTGCCAGCAGTTTACTACGACAGGCCCAGTACTTC
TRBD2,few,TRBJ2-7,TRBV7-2,CASSFHGGSGRAGEQYF,TGTGCCAGCAGCTTTCACGGGGGTAGCGGGAGAGCAGGCGAGCAGTACTTC
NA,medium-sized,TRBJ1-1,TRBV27,CASSLRGITTNTEAFF,TGTGCCAGCAGTTTAAGGGGCATCACAACGAACACTGAAGCTTTCTTT
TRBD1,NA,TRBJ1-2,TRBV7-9,CASSSIQGRESGYTF,TGTGCCAGCAGCTCCATACAGGGGAGGGAGTCAGGCTACACCTTC
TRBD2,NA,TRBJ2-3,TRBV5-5,CASSFGLTTGGTDTQYF,TGTGCCAGCAGCTTCGGGCTAACCACGGGGGGGACAGATACGCAGTATTTT
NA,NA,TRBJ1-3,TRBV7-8,CASSFGSEGNTIYF,TGTGCCAGCAGCTTCGGGTCGGAAGGAAACACCATATATTTT
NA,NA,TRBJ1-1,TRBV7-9,CASSLIDTEAFF,TGTGCCAGCAGCCTAATTGACACTGAAGCTTTCTTT
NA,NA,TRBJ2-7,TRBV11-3,CASAHAQGYEQYF,TGTGCCAGCGCCCACGCACAGGGCTACGAGCAGTACTTC
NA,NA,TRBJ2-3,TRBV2,CASSGLFSDTQYF,TGTGCCAGCAGCGGACTGTTCTCAGATACGCAGTATTTT